The source of this T cell receptor beta chain is a study of CD8 T cells in ankylosing spondylitis. The study, taken as a whole, reports: For ankylosing spondylitis blood, a TCR beta motif of 8 or 9 highly homologous variants appeared characteristic.

Concerning this clonotype itself: The antigen is unknown.

With 6 bases removed from V and 5 bases from J, the gap between germline ends came to 17 bases. Germline V lookup: CDR1 MNHEY, CDR2 SVGEGT. This CDR3 contains 14 residues. Researchers built TCR beta libraries using quantitative 5'-RACE with molecular barcodes. TCRdb independently ran MiXCR on the 5' RACE reads; one entry per CDR3 protein. The sample shows about 420,000 distinct CDR3 sequences, about 22% of them seen only once. J is TRBJ2-7 and V is TRBV6-2 or TRBV6-3; D possibly uses TRBD1 or TRBD2 (5 bases each). The sequencing sample was made of blood, either unsorted or a sorted T cell fraction (not recorded which). This TCR derives from a male donor with ankylosing spondylitis. Here the CDR3 DNA reads TGTGCCAGCAGACGGGACCGACCTTTCCACGAGCAGTACTTC. This codes for CASRRDRPFHEQYF.